Listed below are T cell receptor beta chains from one sample, sequenced in a study of beta chain features in type 1 diabetes. TCRdb's table, derived via immunoSEQ multiplex PCR, lists solely in-frame clones and lacks some. The sample carries 550,000 to 850,000 clones, 13% recorded once. Sequenced sample: naive CD4+ T cells from blood. The receptor set was obtained from a man between 18 and 35 years old with type 1 diabetes. CDR3s include the opening cysteine and the closing phenylalanine or tryptophan. The order of the fields is V gene, CDR3 protein.

V: TRBV7-9; CDR3: CASSADTRLTSYEQYF
V: TRBV7-9; CDR3: CASSLGTLHTGELFF
V: TRBV29-1; CDR3: CSVVLAVQETQYF
V: TRBV29-1; CDR3: CSVNRVTGNTIYF
V: TRBV4-2; CDR3: CASSHPTDRSETQYF
V: TRBV4-1; CDR3: CASSQVFLAGLAVHEQFF
V: TRBV13; CDR3: CASSLYFGVGGNTIYF
V: TRBV18; CDR3: CASSRRQGEGYEQYF
V: TRBV30; CDR3: CAREGGTDTQYF
V: TRBV12-5; CDR3: CASGFYGTQYF
V: TRBV7-7; CDR3: CASSLGYIGLAGYNEQFF
V: TRBV5-1; CDR3: CASSFGGAVGETQYF
V: TRBV5-1; CDR3: CASSLNMNTEAFF
V: TRBV19; CDR3: CASRKSTDTQYF
V: TRBV14; CDR3: CASSRARTFQETQYF
V: TRBV19; CDR3: CASSDRGFSNQPQHF
V: TRBV7-9; CDR3: CASSEQGASYNEQFF
V: TRBV2; CDR3: CASSPYAGQGDGKLFF
V: TRBV10-1; CDR3: CASSAGPSNEQFF
V: TRBV2; CDR3: CASTGDRGSGELFF
V: TRBV27; CDR3: CASSLGTLGFNTEAFF
V: TRBV7-2; CDR3: CASRRGGGETQYF
V: TRBV9; CDR3: CASSVLWGGGNEQFF
V: TRBV5-6; CDR3: CASSFPANTEAFF
V: TRBV2; CDR3: CASGGQGSADQPQHF
V: TRBV4-1; CDR3: CASSPGLAGELRKTQYF
V: TRBV28; CDR3: CASSFPREPPRELFF
V: TRBV12-1; CDR3: CASSFARGTKNTGELFF
V: TRBV14; CDR3: CASSRPRGNPGANVLTF
V: TRBV2; CDR3: CASNQNTGELFF
V: TRBV28; CDR3: CASSLSGTVSYNEQFF
V: TRBV27; CDR3: CASSIPPNEQFF
V: TRBV5-4; CDR3: CASSFGGDRSYEQYF
V: TRBV18; CDR3: CASSPLGQTQYF
V: TRBV30; CDR3: CAWRNGQSTNEKLFF
V: TRBV7-9; CDR3: CASSLLGTGGAVDTQYF
V: TRBV7-8; CDR3: CASSPEGIPRGEQYF
V: TRBV29-1; CDR3: CSAARAQETQYF
V: TRBV5-8; CDR3: CASSSPAAGITTEAFF
V: TRBV10-3; CDR3: CAISDTPNTEAFF
V: TRBV6-6; CDR3: CASSLEPYYGYTF
V: TRBV19; CDR3: CASPTGGGNEQFF